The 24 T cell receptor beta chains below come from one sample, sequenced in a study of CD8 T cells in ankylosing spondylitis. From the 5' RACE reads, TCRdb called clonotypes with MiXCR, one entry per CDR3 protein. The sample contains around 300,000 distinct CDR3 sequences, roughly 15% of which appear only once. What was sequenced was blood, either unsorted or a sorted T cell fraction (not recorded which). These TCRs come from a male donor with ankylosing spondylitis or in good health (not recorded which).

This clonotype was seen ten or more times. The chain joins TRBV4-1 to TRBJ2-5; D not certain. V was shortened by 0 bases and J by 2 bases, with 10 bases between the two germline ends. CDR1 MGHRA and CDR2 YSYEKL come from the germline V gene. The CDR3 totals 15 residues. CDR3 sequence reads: CASSQDGFRQETQYF. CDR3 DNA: TGCGCCAGCAGCCAAGATGGGTTTCGACAAGAGACCCAGTACTTC.

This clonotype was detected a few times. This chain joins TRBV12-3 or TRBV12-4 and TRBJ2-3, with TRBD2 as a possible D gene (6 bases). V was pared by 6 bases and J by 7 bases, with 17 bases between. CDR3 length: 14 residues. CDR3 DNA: TGTGCCAGCAGCAGTGGGACTTCCCATTATACGCAGTATTTT. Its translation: CASSSGTSHYTQYF.

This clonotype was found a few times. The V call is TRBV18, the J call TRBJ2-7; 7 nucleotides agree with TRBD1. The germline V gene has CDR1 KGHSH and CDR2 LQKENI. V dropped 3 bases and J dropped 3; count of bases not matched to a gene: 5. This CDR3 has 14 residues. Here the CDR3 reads CASSPGTGVYEQYF. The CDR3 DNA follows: TGTGCCAGCTCACCGGGAACAGGGGTCTACGAGCAGTACTTC.

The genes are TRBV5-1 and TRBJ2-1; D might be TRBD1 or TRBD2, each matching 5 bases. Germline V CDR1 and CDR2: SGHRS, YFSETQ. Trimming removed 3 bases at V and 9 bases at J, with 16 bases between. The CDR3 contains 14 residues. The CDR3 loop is CASSSTGGSSEQFF. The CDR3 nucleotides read TGCGCCAGCAGCTCTACAGGAGGTAGCAGTGAGCAGTTCTTC.

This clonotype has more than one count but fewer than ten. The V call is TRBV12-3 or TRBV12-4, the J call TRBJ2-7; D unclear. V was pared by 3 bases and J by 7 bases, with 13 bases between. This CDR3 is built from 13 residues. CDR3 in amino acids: CASSLARSTEQYF. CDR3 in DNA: TGTGCCAGCAGTTTGGCCCGCTCTACGGAGCAGTACTTC.

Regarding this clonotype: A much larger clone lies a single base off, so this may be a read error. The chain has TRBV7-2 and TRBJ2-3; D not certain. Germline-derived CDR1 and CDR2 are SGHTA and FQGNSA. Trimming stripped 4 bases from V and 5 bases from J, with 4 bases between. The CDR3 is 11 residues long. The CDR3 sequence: CASSWQDTQYF. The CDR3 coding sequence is TGTGCCAGCAGCTGGCAAGATACGCAGTATTTT.

DNA for the CDR3: TGTGCCAGCAGCTCTCAGACTAGCGGTACGCAGTATTTT. Encoded protein: CASSSQTSGTQYF. V and J are TRBV7-2 and TRBJ2-3, with 9 bases that match TRBD2. The CDR3 is made up of 13 amino acids. Germline V gene sequence: CDR1 SGHTA, CDR2 FQGNSA. V gave up 4 bases and J gave up 8 bases; unmatched junction bases: 4.

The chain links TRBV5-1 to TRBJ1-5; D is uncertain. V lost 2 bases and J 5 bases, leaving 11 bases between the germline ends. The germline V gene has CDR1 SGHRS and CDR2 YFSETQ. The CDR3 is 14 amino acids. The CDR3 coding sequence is TGCGCCAGCAGCTTAGGGCAGGAACATCAGCCCCAGCATTTT. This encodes CASSLGQEHQPQHF. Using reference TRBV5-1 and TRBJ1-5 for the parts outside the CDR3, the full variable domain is KAGVTQTPRYLIKTRGQQVTLSCSPISGHRSVSWYQQTPGQGLQFLFEYFSETQRNKGNFPGRFSGRQFSNSRSEMNVSTLELGDSALYLCASSLGQEHQPQHFGDGTRLSIL.

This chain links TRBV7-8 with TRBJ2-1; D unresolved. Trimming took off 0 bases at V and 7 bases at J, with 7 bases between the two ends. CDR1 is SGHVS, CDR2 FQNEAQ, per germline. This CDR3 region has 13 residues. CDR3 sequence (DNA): TGTGCCAGCAGCTTAGCTGAGGTGAATGAGCAGTTCTTC. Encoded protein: CASSLAEVNEQFF.

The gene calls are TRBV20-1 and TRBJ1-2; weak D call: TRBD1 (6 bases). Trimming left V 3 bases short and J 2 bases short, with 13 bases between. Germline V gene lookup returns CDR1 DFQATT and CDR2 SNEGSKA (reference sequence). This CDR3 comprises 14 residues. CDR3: CSARDSKRNYGYTF. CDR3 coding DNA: TGCAGTGCTAGGGACAGTAAGAGAAACTATGGCTACACCTTC.

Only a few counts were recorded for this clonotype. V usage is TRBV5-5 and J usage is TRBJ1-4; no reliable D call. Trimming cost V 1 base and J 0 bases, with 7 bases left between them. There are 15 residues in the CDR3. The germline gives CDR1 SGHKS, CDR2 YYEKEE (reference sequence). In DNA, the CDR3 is TGTGCCAGCAGCTTGCTCGGGGCAACTAATGAAAAACTGTTTTTT. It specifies CASSLLGATNEKLFF. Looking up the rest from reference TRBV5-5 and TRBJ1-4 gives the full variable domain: DAGVTQSPTHLIKTRGQQVTLRCSPISGHKSVSWYQQVLGQGPQFIFQYYEKEERGRGNFPDRFSARQFPNYSSELNVNALLLGDSALYLCASSLLGATNEKLFFGSGTQLSVL.

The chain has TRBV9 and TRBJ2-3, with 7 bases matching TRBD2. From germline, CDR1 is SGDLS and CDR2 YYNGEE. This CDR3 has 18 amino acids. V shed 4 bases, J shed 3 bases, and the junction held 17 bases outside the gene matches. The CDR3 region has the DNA TGTGCCAGCAGCCCCGTGCGATGGGGGGGAGGGTTGACAGATACGCAGTATTTT. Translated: CASSPVRWGGGLTDTQYF.

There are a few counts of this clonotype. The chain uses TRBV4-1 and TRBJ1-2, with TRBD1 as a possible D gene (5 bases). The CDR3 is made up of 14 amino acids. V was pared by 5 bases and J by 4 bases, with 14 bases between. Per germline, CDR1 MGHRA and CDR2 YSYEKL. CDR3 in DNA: TGCGCCAGCAGCTCGAGGAGGGGCGGCTATGGCTACACCTTC. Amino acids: CASSSRRGGYGYTF.

Here the CDR3 reads CASSETGQTYEQYF. CDR3 bases: TGTGCCAGTAGTGAAACGGGACAGACCTACGAGCAGTACTTC. V usage is TRBV19 and J usage is TRBJ2-7; TRBD1 matches at 7 bases. The CDR3 spans 14 residues. V lost 5 bases to trimming and J lost 2 bases; unmatched junction nucleotides: 6. CDR1 and CDR2 from the germline V gene are LNHDA and SQIVND (reference sequence).

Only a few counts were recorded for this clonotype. The DNA of the CDR3 is TGTGCCAGCAGTGATATGACAGAGGGGTACACTGAAGCTTTCTTT. As protein: CASSDMTEGYTEAFF. The chain combines TRBV12-3 or TRBV12-4 with TRBJ1-1; perhaps TRBD1 as D (5 bases). The CDR3 consists of 15 residues. Trimming removed 5 bases from V and 3 bases from J, with 16 bases in between.

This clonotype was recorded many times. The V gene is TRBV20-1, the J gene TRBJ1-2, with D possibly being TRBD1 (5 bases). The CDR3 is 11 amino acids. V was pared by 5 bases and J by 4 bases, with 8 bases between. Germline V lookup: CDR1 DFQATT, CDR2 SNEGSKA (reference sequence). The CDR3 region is CSAGDSYGYTF. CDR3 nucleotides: TGCAGTGCTGGTGACAGCTATGGCTACACCTTC.

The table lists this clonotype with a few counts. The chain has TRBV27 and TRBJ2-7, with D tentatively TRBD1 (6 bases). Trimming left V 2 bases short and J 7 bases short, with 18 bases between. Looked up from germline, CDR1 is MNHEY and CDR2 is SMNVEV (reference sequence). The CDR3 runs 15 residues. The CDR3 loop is CASSLEGRGREEQYF. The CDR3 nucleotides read TGTGCCAGCAGTTTAGAGGGCAGGGGCCGTGAAGAGCAGTACTTC.

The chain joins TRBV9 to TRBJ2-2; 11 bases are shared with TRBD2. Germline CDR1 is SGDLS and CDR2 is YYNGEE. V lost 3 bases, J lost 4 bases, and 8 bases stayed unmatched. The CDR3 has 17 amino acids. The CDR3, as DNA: TGTGCCAGCAGCGGGGGGGGACTAGCGGCGGGCACCGGGGAGCTGTTTTTT. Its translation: CASSGGGLAAGTGELFF. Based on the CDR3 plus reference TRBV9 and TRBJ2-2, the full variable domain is DSGVTQTPKHLITATGQRVTLRCSPRSGDLSVYWYQQSLDQGLQFLIQYYNGEERAKGNILERFSAQQFPDLHSELNLSSLELGDSALYFCASSGGGLAAGTGELFFGEGSRLTVL.

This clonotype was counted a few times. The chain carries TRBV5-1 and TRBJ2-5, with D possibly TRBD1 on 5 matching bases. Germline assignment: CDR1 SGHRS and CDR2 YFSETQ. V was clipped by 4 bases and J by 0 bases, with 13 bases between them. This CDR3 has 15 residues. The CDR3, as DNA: TGCGCCAGCAGCACCTCGACAGCTTACCAAGAGACCCAGTACTTC. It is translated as CASSTSTAYQETQYF. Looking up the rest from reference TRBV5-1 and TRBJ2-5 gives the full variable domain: KAGVTQTPRYLIKTRGQQVTLSCSPISGHRSVSWYQQTPGQGLQFLFEYFSETQRNKGNFPGRFSGRQFSNSRSEMNVSTLELGDSALYLCASSTSTAYQETQYFGPGTRLLVL.

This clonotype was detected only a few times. DNA of the CDR3: TGCAGCGTTGGATTGGGTGACAGACCGAACACTGAAGCTTTCTTT. Its translation is CSVGLGDRPNTEAFF. This chain uses TRBV29-1 with TRBJ1-1, with a possible D match to TRBD1 (5 bases). The CDR3 is 15 amino acids. Per the germline V gene, CDR1 is SQVTM and CDR2 is ANQGSEA. Between the trimmed V and J ends, which lost 4 bases and 1 base, there was a span of 16 bases.

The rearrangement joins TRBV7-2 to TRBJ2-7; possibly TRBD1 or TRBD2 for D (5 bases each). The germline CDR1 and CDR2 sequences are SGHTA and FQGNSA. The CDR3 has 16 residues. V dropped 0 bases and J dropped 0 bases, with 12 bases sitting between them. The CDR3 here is CASSLAGTDVSYEQYF. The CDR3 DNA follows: TGTGCCAGCAGCTTAGCGGGGACGGATGTCTCCTACGAGCAGTACTTC.

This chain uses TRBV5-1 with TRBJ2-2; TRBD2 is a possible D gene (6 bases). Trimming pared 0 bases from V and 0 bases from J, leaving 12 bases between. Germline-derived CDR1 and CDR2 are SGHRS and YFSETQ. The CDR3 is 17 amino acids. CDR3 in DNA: TGCGCCAGCAGCTTGGGCCTCGGGGGTTCGAACACCGGGGAGCTGTTTTTT. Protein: CASSLGLGGSNTGELFF.

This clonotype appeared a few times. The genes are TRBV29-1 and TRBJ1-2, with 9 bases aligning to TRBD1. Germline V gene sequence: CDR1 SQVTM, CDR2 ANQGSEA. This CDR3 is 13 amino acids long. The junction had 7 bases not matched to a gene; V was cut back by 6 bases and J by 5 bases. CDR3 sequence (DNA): TGCAGCGTGAAACAGGGGGCGTCATATGGCTACACCTTC. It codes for CSVKQGASYGYTF.

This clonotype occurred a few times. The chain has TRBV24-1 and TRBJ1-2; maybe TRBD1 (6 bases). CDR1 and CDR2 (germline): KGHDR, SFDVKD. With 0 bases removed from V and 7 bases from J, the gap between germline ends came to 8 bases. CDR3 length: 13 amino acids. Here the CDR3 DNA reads TGTGCCACCAGTGATTTGAAGGGGGGTGGCTACACCTTC. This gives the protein CATSDLKGGGYTF.